What follows are 11 T cell receptor beta chains derived from one specimen sequenced in a study of cytomegalovirus exposure and HLA in healthy donors. The PCR ran on 60 Vbeta and 13 Jbeta primers. Method: immunoSEQ multiplex PCR; TCRdb's copy keeps in-frame clones and lacks some. The table shows some 160,000 clones, with around 10% occurring only once. Sequenced input: PBMCs. Receptor source: a male donor in good health and CMV-seronegative.

In its sample, this clone was seen a few times. This chain links TRBV19 with TRBJ2-3; a possible D gene is TRBD2 (5 bases). Germline V gives CDR1 LNHDA, CDR2 SQIVND (reference sequence). V was cut by 6 bases and J by 4 bases, with 8 bases left in between. The length of the CDR3 is 12 residues. Written as DNA, the CDR3 is TGTGCCAGTAGGGGGAGCTCAGATACGCAGTATTTT. Amino acid sequence: CASRGSSDTQYF. The complete variable domain, with remaining parts taken from reference TRBV19 and TRBJ2-3, reads DGGITQSPKYLFRKEGQNVTLSCEQNLNHDAMYWYRQDPGQGLRLIYYSQIVNDFQKGDIAEGYSVSREKKESFPLTVTSAQKNPTAFYLCASRGSSDTQYFGPGTRLTVL.

The chain is built from TRBV7-2 and TRBJ1-5, with a weak D call TRBD1 (6 bases). The germline CDR1 and CDR2 sequences are SGHTA and FQGNSA. This CDR3 is built from 15 residues. Trimming removed 5 bases at V and 7 bases at J, with 18 bases between. CDR3 nucleotides: TGTGCCAGCAGCCCCGAGGGGGGGGGCAGGCAGCCCCAGCATTTT. It yields the protein CASSPEGGGRQPQHF.

This rearrangement joins TRBV4-2 to TRBJ2-3; 14 nucleotides match TRBD2. CDR1 and CDR2 from the germline V gene are LGHNA and YNFKEQ. The V segment lost 1 base and the J segment 1 base; nucleotides outside the gene matches: 4. The CDR3 is made up of 18 amino acids. CDR3: CASSQGLAGGPGTDTQYF. The CDR3 DNA follows: TGTGCCAGCAGCCAAGGACTAGCGGGGGGGCCTGGCACAGATACGCAGTATTTT.

This clone turned up a few times. The V and J genes are TRBV13 and TRBJ1-1, with D possibly being TRBD1 (5 bases). CDR1 and CDR2 from the germline V gene are PRHDT and FYEKMQ (reference sequence). The CDR3 covers 15 residues. Trimming stripped 5 bases from V and 0 bases from J, with 13 bases between. CDR3 coding DNA: TGTGCCAGCAGCCCACGCCAGGGATTGAACACTGAAGCTTTCTTT. It is translated as CASSPRQGLNTEAFF.

The chain uses TRBV2 and TRBJ2-1; 10 bases line up with TRBD1. The CDR3 covers 13 residues. With V trimmed by 10 bases and J by 5 bases, 5 bases remained unmatched. Per germline, CDR1 SNHLY and CDR2 FYNNEI. The CDR3 DNA reads as TGTGCCACTTCGGGACAGGGGAACAATGAGCAGTTCTTC. It is translated as CATSGQGNNEQFF. The whole variable domain, remainder taken from reference TRBV2 and TRBJ2-1, is EPEVTQTPSHQVTQMGQEVILRCVPISNHLYFYWYRQILGQKVEFLVSFYNNEISEKSEIFDDQFSVERPDGSNFTLKIRSTKLEDSAMYFCATSGQGNNEQFFGPGTRLTVL.

The rearrangement joins TRBV19 to TRBJ1-2; unclear D gene. V was shortened by 5 bases and J by 6 bases, with 10 bases between the two germline ends. Germline V gene sequence: CDR1 LNHDA, CDR2 SQIVND (reference sequence). There are 12 residues in the CDR3. CDR3 protein: CASSERRNGYTF. The CDR3 nucleotides are TGTGCCAGTAGTGAGAGGAGGAATGGCTACACCTTC.

This clone was detected many times. The rearrangement uses TRBV11-1 and TRBJ2-3; 10 positions match TRBD2. V dropped 1 base and J dropped 5; count of bases not matched to a gene: 6. CDR3 size: 16 residues. CDR1 is SGHAT, CDR2 FQDESV, per germline (reference sequence). The CDR3 coding sequence is TGTGCCAGCAGCTTAGAGGCTAGCGGGAGTTTAGATACGCAGTATTTT. Translating it yields CASSLEASGSLDTQYF.

The chain recombines TRBV4-1 with TRBJ1-5; 7 positions agree with TRBD1. J was trimmed by 0 bases and V by 2 bases; bases with no gene match: 7. This CDR3 comprises 17 residues. The germline V gene has CDR1 MGHRA and CDR2 YSYEKL. Here the CDR3 reads CASSQLPGQVSNQPQHF. As DNA, the CDR3 is TGCGCCAGCAGCCAACTTCCAGGACAGGTTAGCAATCAGCCCCAGCATTTT.

The chain links TRBV28 to TRBJ2-7; 8 nucleotides line up with TRBD1. The J segment lost 1 base and the V segment lost 3 bases, leaving 5 bases of the junction unmatched. Germline loops: CDR1 MDHEN, CDR2 SYDVKM. The CDR3 sequence is 15 residues long. Here the CDR3 reads CASSFQGAGSYEQYF. As DNA, the CDR3 is TGTGCCAGCAGTTTCCAGGGGGCGGGGTCCTACGAGCAGTACTTC.

V is TRBV4-3 and J is TRBJ2-1, with 9 bases matching TRBD2. Trimming took 4 bases from V and 6 from J; bases not matched to a gene: 4. The CDR3 is made up of 14 amino acids. CDR1 and CDR2 (germline): LGHNA, YSLEER. CDR3 loop: CASSPGLARNEQFF. CDR3 nucleotide sequence: TGCGCCAGCAGCCCGGGACTAGCACGCAATGAGCAGTTCTTC.

A word on this clone: Relative to the germline gene, one junction end is altered; a read error may explain this. The chain combines TRBV4-2 with TRBJ2-4, with no clear D. This CDR3 has 13 amino acids. Germline V gene lookup returns CDR1 LGHNA and CDR2 YNFKEQ. Written as DNA, the CDR3 is TGTGCCAGCAGCCAAGAACCCACGTATTGGCGGAACTTC. Its protein product is CASSQEPTYWRNF.